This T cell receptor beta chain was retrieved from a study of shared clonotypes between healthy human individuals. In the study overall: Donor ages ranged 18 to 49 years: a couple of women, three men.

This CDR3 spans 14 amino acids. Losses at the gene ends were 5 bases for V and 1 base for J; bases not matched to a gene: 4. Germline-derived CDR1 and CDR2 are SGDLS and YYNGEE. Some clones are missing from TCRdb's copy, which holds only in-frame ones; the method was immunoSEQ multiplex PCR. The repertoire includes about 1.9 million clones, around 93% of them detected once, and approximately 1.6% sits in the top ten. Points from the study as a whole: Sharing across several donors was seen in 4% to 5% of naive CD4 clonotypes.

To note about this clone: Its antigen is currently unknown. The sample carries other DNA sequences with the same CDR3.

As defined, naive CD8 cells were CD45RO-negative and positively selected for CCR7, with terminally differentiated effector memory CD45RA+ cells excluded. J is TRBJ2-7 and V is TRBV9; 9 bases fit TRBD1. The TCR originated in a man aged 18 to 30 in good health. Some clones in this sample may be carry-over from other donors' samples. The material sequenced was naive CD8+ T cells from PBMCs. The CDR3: CASSTGTGSYEQYF. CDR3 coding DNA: TGTGCCAGCAGTACAGGGACAGGGTCCTACGAGCAGTACTTC. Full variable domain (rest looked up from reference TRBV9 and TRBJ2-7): DSGVTQTPKHLITATGQRVTLRCSPRSGDLSVYWYQQSLDQGLQFLIQYYNGEERAKGNILERFSAQQFPDLHSELNLSSLELGDSALYFCASSTGTGSYEQYFGPGTRLTVT.